This T cell receptor (beta chain) was retrieved from a study of vaccination effects on CD4 cells after COVID-19. General study results and limits: Long after vaccination, the clones induced by infection and by vaccine shrank markedly in size. Convalescent patients were scarce, and early post-infection timepoints were absent.

Per germline, CDR1 MNHEY and CDR2 SVGAGI. This CDR3 is 14 amino acids long. Losses at the gene ends were 6 bases for V and 15 bases for J; bases not matched to a gene: 14. The table lists this clone with a count of one. The antigen remains unidentified. After expansion with viral peptide pools in the ViraFEST assay, antigen-specific CD4+ T cells were sequenced. Culture proceeded for more than nine days, and CD4+ T cells were then isolated. Each vaccine recipient was nucleocapsid antibody negative and had no prior SARS-CoV-2 infection. Wells containing 1.5 million to 2 million PBMC each were cultured with approximately 10 IU/ml IL-2 and 8.5 to 10 ug/ml peptides. Fresh IL-2-containing medium replaced half the medium on days 3 and 7. Repertoires were generated with immunoSEQ multiplex PCR, while TCRdb's copy carries only in-frame clones and drops some. The sample has 71,000 or so clones, approximately 70% seen once.

This sequence joins TRBV6-5 and TRBJ1-6; 7 bases line up with TRBD1. The sample was CD4+ T cells from PBMCs cultured with HCoV-OC43 spike peptides, taken before COVID-19 vaccination. Noted subset: HCoV-OC43 spike overlapping peptide pool stimulation. The source of this sequence is a human donor who received a COVID-19 vaccine. The CDR3 sequence: CASRRTGTEKVLHF. CDR3 DNA sequence: TGTGCCAGCAGGCGCACCGGGACAGAAAAAGTCCTCCACTTT.